This is a list of T cell receptor beta chains from one sample in a study of OX40 agonist ivuxolimab in advanced cancers. Method: immunoSEQ multiplex PCR; TCRdb's copy keeps in-frame clones and lacks some. The sample has 40,000 or so clones; more than 75% are singletons. Sequencing was performed on CD4+ or CD8+ T cells sorted from blood, taken in a trial of the OX40 agonist ivuxolimab. All receptors derive from an adult with an advanced solid tumor such as melanoma, head and neck, liver or kidney cancer. The CDR3 runs from the conserved cysteine through the conserved F or W. A D gene is named only where the DNA matches it firmly. Size is stated for part of the rows, as once, few or many counts, or as a class when the clone is expanded.

TRBD2	11	.	TRBV6-6	TRBJ2-1	CASRISGSWFF	TGTGCCAGCAGAATCAGCGGGAGTTGGTTCTTC
.	14	.	TRBV27	TRBJ1-4	CASKGGGRFEKLFF	TGTGCCAGCAAAGGGGGGGGGAGGTTCGAAAAACTGTTTTTT
TRBD2	17	.	TRBV10-2	TRBJ2-2	CASSESLAGVRTGELFF	TGCGCCAGCAGTGAGTCACTAGCGGGAGTTCGCACCGGGGAGCTGTTTTTT
.	15	.	TRBV4-1	TRBJ2-1	CASSQESSSYNEQFF	TGCGCCAGCAGCCAAGAATCGAGCTCCTACAATGAGCAGTTCTTC
TRBD1	16	few	TRBV4-1	TRBJ2-2	CASSHRPGQSTGELFF	TGCGCCAGCAGCCATAGACCGGGACAGTCCACCGGGGAGCTGTTTTTT
.	12	.	TRBV13	TRBJ2-7	CASSLEVNEQYF	TGTGCCAGCAGCTTAGAGGTTAACGAGCAGTACTTC
.	15	once	TRBV7-2	TRBJ1-1	CASSLGAGVSTEAFF	TGTGCCAGCAGCTTAGGGGCGGGGGTTTCCACTGAAGCTTTCTTT
TRBD1	15	.	TRBV27	TRBJ1-2	CASSALSTGVGGYTF	TGTGCCAGCAGTGCCCTATCAACAGGGGTCGGTGGCTACACCTTC
.	14	.	TRBV6-6	TRBJ2-7	CASSYAPRTYEQYF	TGTGCCAGCAGTTATGCCCCTAGAACCTACGAGCAGTACTTC
.	14	.	TRBV7-9	TRBJ2-5	CASSLAPLLKTQYF	TGTGCCAGCAGCTTAGCCCCCTTGCTTAAGACCCAGTACTTC
TRBD2	17	.	TRBV25-1	TRBJ2-1	CASSPPRTSGIYNEQFF	TGTGCCAGCAGTCCCCCTCGGACTAGCGGGATCTACAATGAGCAGTTCTTC
.	15	.	TRBV25-1	TRBJ2-5	CASSELSDISETQYF	TGTGCCAGCAGTGAATTGTCGGATATATCGGAGACCCAGTACTTC
.	17	.	TRBV27	TRBJ2-7	CASRVFPPLGKVDEQYF	TGTGCCAGCAGGGTATTCCCCCCCCTGGGGAAGGTCGACGAGCAGTACTTC
.	15	.	TRBV28	TRBJ2-7	CASSFRITVSYEQYF	TGTGCCAGTTCATTTCGGATTACCGTATCTTACGAGCAGTACTTC
.	16	.	TRBV10-3	TRBJ1-6	CAISDLGHRNNSPLHF	TGTGCCATCAGTGATCTGGGTCATCGGAATAATTCACCCCTCCACTTT
.	16	.	TRBV7-6	TRBJ1-1	CASSPRDRSLFPEAFF	TGTGCCAGCAGCCCCCGGGACCGCTCCTTATTCCCTGAAGCTTTCTTT
.	14	few	TRBV5-1	TRBJ2-3	CASSLIRETDTQYF	TGCGCCAGCAGCTTGATTAGGGAAACAGATACGCAGTATTTT
TRBD2	13	.	TRBV29-1	TRBJ2-7	CSAFGGGTYEQYF	TGCAGCGCTTTCGGGGGGGGCACCTACGAGCAGTACTTC
.	12	.	TRBV6-1	TRBJ2-7	CASSGSPYEQYF	TGTGCCAGCTCCGGTAGCCCCTACGAGCAGTACTTC
.	18	.	TRBV4-1	TRBJ1-1	CASSQGRAGSHPNTEAFF	TGCGCCAGCAGCCAAGGCAGGGCAGGATCGCACCCGAACACTGAAGCTTTCTTT
.	14	.	TRBV6-5	TRBJ1-1	CASSYGSTNTEAFF	TGTGCCAGCAGTTATGGATCCACCAACACTGAAGCTTTCTTT
.	15	.	TRBV19	TRBJ1-2	CASSFSLQATYGYTF	TGTGCCAGTAGTTTTTCATTACAGGCGACGTATGGCTACACCTTC
.	15	.	TRBV5-1	TRBJ2-1	CASSLRGGDYNEQFF	TGCGCCAGCAGCTTGCGCGGAGGGGACTACAATGAGCAGTTCTTC
.	13	.	TRBV5-1	TRBJ2-7	CASSPAGYVEQYF	TGCGCCAGCAGCCCGGCGGGCTATGTGGAGCAGTACTTC
.	13	.	TRBV7-2	TRBJ2-2	CASSLSPSGELFF	TGTGCCAGCAGCTTAAGCCCGTCAGGGGAGCTGTTTTTT
TRBD1	13	.	TRBV6-5	TRBJ2-7	CASSETGPDEQYF	TGTGCCAGCAGTGAGACAGGGCCGGACGAGCAGTACTTC
.	13	.	TRBV12-5	TRBJ2-1	CASGLWAETAQFF	TGTGCTAGTGGTTTGTGGGCCGAGACAGCGCAGTTCTTC
TRBD1	14	.	TRBV5-6	TRBJ1-1	CASSSGTGYTEAFF	TGTGCCAGCAGCTCCGGGACAGGGTACACTGAAGCTTTCTTT
.	15	few	TRBV4-3	TRBJ1-5	CASSLEQGSNQPQHF	TGCGCCAGCAGCCTTGAACAGGGTAGCAATCAGCCCCAGCATTTT
TRBD2	17	.	TRBV5-1	TRBJ2-1	CASSFRGLAGSVHEQFF	TGCGCCAGCAGCTTCCGGGGGCTAGCGGGATCGGTCCATGAGCAGTTCTTC
.	12	.	TRBV27	TRBJ1-2	CASSPLGEGYTF	TGTGCCAGCAGCCCCCTTGGGGAAGGCTACACCTTC
TRBD1	15	.	TRBV4-1	TRBJ2-7	CASSQVGTEYYEQYF	TGCGCCAGCAGCCAAGTTGGGACAGAGTACTACGAGCAGTACTTC
.	15	once	TRBV5-6	TRBJ2-7	CASSLVGSSSYEQYF	TGTGCCAGCAGCTTGGTCGGGTCGAGCTCCTACGAGCAGTACTTC
.	11	.	TRBV10-3	TRBJ1-1	CASGRNTEAFF	TGTGCCTCCGGACGTAACACTGAAGCTTTCTTT
.	15	few	TRBV4-1	TRBJ2-7	CASSQGGGLAHEQYF	TGCGCCAGCAGCCAAGGTGGGGGCCTAGCCCACGAGCAGTACTTC
.	14	.	TRBV19	TRBJ1-2	CASSFRALGGGYTF	TGTGCCAGTAGTTTCCGGGCCCTGGGAGGTGGCTACACCTTC
TRBD2	17	once	TRBV28	TRBJ2-1	CASSLSLELAAYNEQFF	TGTGCCAGCAGTCTCTCGCTGGAGCTAGCGGCTTACAATGAGCAGTTCTTC
.	16	.	TRBV4-1	TRBJ1-3	CASSQAREAPGNTIYF	TGCGCCAGCAGCCAAGCCAGGGAGGCCCCTGGAAACACCATATATTTT
.	13	.	TRBV7-6	TRBJ1-1	CASSPPGWAEAFF	TGTGCCAGCAGCCCACCAGGGTGGGCTGAAGCTTTCTTT
.	15	.	TRBV7-9	TRBJ1-5	CASSSKDSRNQPQHF	TGTGCCAGCAGCTCTAAGGACAGTCGCAATCAGCCCCAGCATTTT
.	14	.	TRBV6-1	TRBJ1-1	CASSENWANTEAFF	TGTGCCAGCAGTGAAAATTGGGCGAACACTGAAGCTTTCTTT
.	12	.	TRBV6-6	TRBJ2-3	CASSLLKDTQYF	TGTGCCAGCAGCCTGTTGAAAGATACGCAGTATTTT
.	15	.	TRBV9	TRBJ2-1	CASSHSGSSYNEQFF	TGTGCCAGCAGCCACAGCGGTAGCTCCTACAATGAGCAGTTCTTC
TRBD2	14	.	TRBV6-5	TRBJ2-7	CASSWRGDLYEQYF	TGTGCCAGCAGCTGGCGGGGGGACCTCTACGAGCAGTACTTC
.	14	.	TRBV14	TRBJ1-5	CASSQSGSDEPQHF	TGTGCCAGCAGCCAGTCTGGGTCCGATGAGCCCCAGCATTTT
.	14	.	TRBV11-2	TRBJ2-7	CASSYWAVSYEQYF	TGTGCCAGCAGCTACTGGGCCGTCTCCTACGAGCAGTACTTC
.	13	.	TRBV27	TRBJ1-5	CASSLSPYQPQHF	TGTGCCAGCAGTTTATCCCCCTATCAGCCCCAGCATTTT
.	13	.	TRBV6-1	TRBJ2-6	CASLVSGANVLTF	TGTGCCAGCTTAGTATCTGGGGCCAACGTCCTGACTTTC
.	11	.	TRBV29-1	TRBJ1-2	CSVYRGYGYTF	TGCAGCGTTTACCGGGGCTATGGCTACACCTTC
.	14	.	TRBV12-5	TRBJ1-1	CASGWGSGNTEAFF	TGTGCTAGTGGTTGGGGTTCGGGGAACACTGAAGCTTTCTTT
.	14	once	TRBV9	TRBJ1-5	CASSVGGGNQPQHF	TGTGCCAGCAGCGTAGGAGGGGGCAATCAGCCCCAGCATTTT
.	12	.	TRBV19	TRBJ2-2	CASSIPGRELFF	TGTGCCAGTAGTATCCCAGGGAGGGAGCTGTTTTTT
.	14	.	TRBV28	TRBJ1-1	CASSLREMNTEAFF	TGTGCCAGCAGTTTGAGGGAGATGAACACTGAAGCTTTCTTT
.	14	few	TRBV11-2	TRBJ2-5	CASSFQVPQETQYF	TGTGCCAGCAGCTTTCAGGTCCCGCAAGAGACCCAGTACTTC
.	13	.	TRBV7-9	TRBJ2-3	CASDATITDTQYF	TGTGCCAGCGACGCCACGATTACAGATACGCAGTATTTT
.	15	.	TRBV4-1	TRBJ1-2	CASSPGAENLYGYTF	TGCGCCAGCAGCCCCGGGGCGGAGAATCTCTATGGCTACACCTTC
.	16	.	TRBV7-9	TRBJ1-4	CASSGQITRGGEKLFF	TGTGCCAGCAGCGGACAGATTACTCGAGGAGGTGAAAAACTGTTTTTT